This T cell receptor (beta chain) stems from a study of cytomegalovirus exposure and HLA in healthy donors. The primer mix had 60 Vbeta and 13 Jbeta primers. Libraries were prepared by immunoSEQ multiplex PCR; TCRdb keeps only in-frame clonotypes and omits some of them. Of around 85,000 clones in the sample, 80% were seen once. As to this clone: Its antigen is unknown.

Study-wide findings and caveats: There were a few CMV-associated chains whose specificity for CMV antigens was confirmed in vitro. Previously analyzed data showed that most TCR beta V segments were productive at a frequency of about 87% or about 30%.

The ends were cut back, 7 bases at V and 6 bases at J, with 22 bases in the middle. Germline values: CDR1 SEHNR, CDR2 FQNEAQ (reference sequence). The CDR3 extends over 17 amino acids. The sequencing sample was made of PBMCs. The gene calls are TRBV7-9 and TRBJ1-6; TRBD1 is a possible D gene (6 bases). This TCR came from a male donor in good health and CMV-seronegative. CDR3 in amino acids: CASTLLLGGNSNSPLHF. DNA of the CDR3: TGTGCCAGCACCCTATTGCTTGGGGGCAACTCTAATTCACCCCTCCACTTT.